This T cell receptor (beta chain) was retrieved from a study of cytomegalovirus exposure and HLA in healthy donors. Study-level results: Overall, 164 TCR beta chains were annotated as cytomegalovirus-associated. High specificity and sensitivity for cytomegalovirus status were reported for the classifier.

This CDR3 spans 11 amino acids. The V gene lost 0 bases and the J gene lost 8 bases, with 4 bases spanning the gap. From germline, CDR1 is LNHDA and CDR2 SQIVND (reference sequence). The protocol was immunoSEQ multiplex PCR, while the TCRdb copy is restricted to in-frame clones and leaves out a portion. The sample shows hundreds of thousands of clones, about nine tenths of them seen only once. The donors were members of the validation cohort comprising over 100 subjects, separate from the approximately 630-subject first cohort. For this clone: Antigen: not known.

This TCR derives from a woman between 18 and 29 years old in good health and CMV-seropositive. The source material was PBMCs. The gene calls are TRBV19 and TRBJ1-1; D unresolved. The CDR3 sequence is CASSIESEAFF. CDR3 DNA sequence: TGTGCCAGTAGTATAGAGAGCGAAGCTTTCTTT.